This entry describes one T cell receptor (beta chain). These data come from a study of blood T cell repertoires in COVID-19. V was trimmed by 4 bases and J by 4 bases, leaving 3 bases between them. Germline loops: CDR1 SGHKS, CDR2 YYEKEE (reference sequence). This CDR3 region has 10 residues. Assay: immunoSEQ multiplex PCR; the TCRdb copy retains only in-frame clones and omits some. The profile shows some 50,000 clones, 90% of them singletons. The gene calls are TRBV5-5 and TRBJ2-7, with D unclear. This TCR was sampled from a man aged 35 to 55 with acute or convalescent COVID-19. The source material was peripheral blood. Written as DNA, the CDR3 is TGTGCCAGCAGCCCTTACGAGCAGTACTTC. Encoded protein: CASSPYEQYF.